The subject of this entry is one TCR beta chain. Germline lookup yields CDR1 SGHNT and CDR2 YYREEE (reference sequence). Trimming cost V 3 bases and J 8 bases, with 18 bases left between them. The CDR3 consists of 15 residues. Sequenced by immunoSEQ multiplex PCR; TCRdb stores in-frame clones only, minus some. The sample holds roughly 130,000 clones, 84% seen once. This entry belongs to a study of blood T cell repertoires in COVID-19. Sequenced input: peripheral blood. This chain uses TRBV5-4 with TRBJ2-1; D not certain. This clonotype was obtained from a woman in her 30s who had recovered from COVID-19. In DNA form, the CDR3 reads TGTGCCAGCAGCTCTGCGGCTATATCCTCGGATGAGCAGTTCTTC. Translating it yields CASSSAAISSDEQFF.